This passage covers 8 T cell receptor beta chains from one sample sequenced in a study of shared clonotypes between healthy human individuals (dated by TCRdb to the early 2020s). Library construction relied on the immunoSEQ multiplex PCR assay. TCRdb stores this immuneACCESS table with in-frame sequences only. Part of the clones is absent; in the studies checked, under half of the shortfall reflects unresolved V genes, and no reason is known for the rest. The sample table lists about 480,000 clones, about 75% of them with a count of one. About an eighth of the sample goes to the ten largest clones. The sequencing sample was made of PBMCs. The receptors shown here come from a woman between 40 and 50 years old in good health. Some clones in this sample may be carry-over from other donors' samples.

V is TRBV28 and J is TRBJ2-5; no firm D call. CDR3 length equals 14 residues. Germline assignment: CDR1 MDHEN and CDR2 SYDVKM. Between the trimmed V and J ends, which lost 4 bases and 2 bases, there was a span of 11 bases. The CDR3 protein is CASSSTDGQETQYF. For the CDR3, the DNA is TGTGCCAGCAGTTCCACGGACGGTCAAGAGACCCAGTACTTC.

The chain couples TRBV30 to TRBJ2-7; tentatively, D is TRBD2 (5 bases). The CDR3 length is 13 residues. Germline CDR1 is GTSNPN and CDR2 is SVGIG (reference sequence). Between the trimmed V and J ends, which lost 2 bases and 2 bases, there was a span of 10 bases. The chain's CDR3 is CAWSSLGAYEQYF. The CDR3 region has the DNA TGTGCCTGGAGTTCCCTGGGAGCCTACGAGCAGTACTTC.

The V and J genes are TRBV30 and TRBJ1-1, with D perhaps matching TRBD1 (5 bases). This CDR3 contains 13 residues. The germline V gene encodes CDR1 GTSNPN and CDR2 SVGIG (reference sequence). Trimming stripped 5 bases from V and 0 bases from J, with 10 bases between. This CDR3 reads CAWARGMNTEAFF. The CDR3 coding sequence is TGTGCCTGGGCGCGGGGGATGAACACTGAAGCTTTCTTT.

This clone was found a few times. This chain connects TRBV19 to TRBJ2-5, with 7 positions matching TRBD1. The J call is doubtful: the DNA matches TRBJ2-7 better. Per the germline V gene, CDR1 is LNHDA and CDR2 is SQIVND (reference sequence). The CDR3 totals 14 residues. CDR3 bases: TGTGCCAGTAGTACCCCGGGACAGAAATACGAGCAGTACTTC. Its translation is CASSTPGQKYEQYF.

This clone was seen more than once but under ten times. V gene TRBV6-5 combines with J gene TRBJ2-6; D may be TRBD1 (5 bases). CDR1 and CDR2 from the germline V gene are MNHEY and SVGAGI. This CDR3 comprises 15 residues. V was trimmed by 5 bases and J by 2 bases, leaving 10 bases between them. CDR3 loop: CASSRGLTGANVLTF. In DNA form, the CDR3 reads TGTGCCAGCAGTAGGGGTTTAACTGGGGCCAACGTCCTGACTTTC.

The chain links TRBV5-4 to TRBJ2-1, with D possibly being TRBD1 (5 bases). Germline V lookup: CDR1 SGHNT, CDR2 YYREEE (reference sequence). There are 16 residues in the CDR3. V shed 0 bases and J shed 8 bases, with 18 bases lying between them. CDR3 sequence: CASSLVVLGARDEQFF. As DNA, the CDR3 is TGTGCCAGCAGCTTGGTAGTGCTAGGGGCTAGGGATGAGCAGTTCTTC.

The gene calls are TRBV4-3 and TRBJ2-1; D unclear. CDR3 length: 14 residues. The ends were cut back, 0 bases at V and 5 bases at J, with 8 bases in the middle. Per germline, CDR1 LGHNA and CDR2 YSLEER. The CDR3 protein is CASSQDYRDNEQFF. In DNA form, the CDR3 reads TGCGCCAGCAGCCAAGATTATCGGGACAATGAGCAGTTCTTC.

The V call is TRBV4-2, the J call TRBJ1-4, with D unclear. V was clipped by 5 bases and J by 5 bases, with 18 bases between them. The CDR3 covers 16 residues. CDR1 LGHNA and CDR2 YNFKEQ come from the germline V gene. The CDR3 nucleotides are TGTGCCAGCAGCTTGGCCCCCGCGAAGATGAATGAAAAACTGTTTTTT. This sequence encodes CASSLAPAKMNEKLFF.